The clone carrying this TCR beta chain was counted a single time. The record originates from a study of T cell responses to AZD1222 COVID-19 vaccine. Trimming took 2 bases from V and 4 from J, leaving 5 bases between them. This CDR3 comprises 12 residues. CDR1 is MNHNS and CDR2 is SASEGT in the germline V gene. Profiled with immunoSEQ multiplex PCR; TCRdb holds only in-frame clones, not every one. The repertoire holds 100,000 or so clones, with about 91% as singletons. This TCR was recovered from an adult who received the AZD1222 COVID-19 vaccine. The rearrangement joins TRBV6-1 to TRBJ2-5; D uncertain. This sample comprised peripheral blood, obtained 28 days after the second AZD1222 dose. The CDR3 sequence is CASSELIETQYF. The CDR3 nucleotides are TGTGCCAGCAGTGAATTAATAGAGACCCAGTACTTC.